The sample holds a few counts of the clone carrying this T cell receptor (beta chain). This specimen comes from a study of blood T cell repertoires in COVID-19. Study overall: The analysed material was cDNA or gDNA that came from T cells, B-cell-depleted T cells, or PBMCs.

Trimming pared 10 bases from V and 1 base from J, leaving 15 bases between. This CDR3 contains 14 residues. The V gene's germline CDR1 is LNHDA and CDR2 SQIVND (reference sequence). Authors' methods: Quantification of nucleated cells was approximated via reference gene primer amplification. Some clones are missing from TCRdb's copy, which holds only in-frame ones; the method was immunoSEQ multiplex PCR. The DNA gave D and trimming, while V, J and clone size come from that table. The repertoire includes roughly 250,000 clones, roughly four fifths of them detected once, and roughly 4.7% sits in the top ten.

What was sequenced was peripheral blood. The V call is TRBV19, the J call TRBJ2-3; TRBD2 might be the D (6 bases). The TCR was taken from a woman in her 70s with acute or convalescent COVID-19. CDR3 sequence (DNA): TGTGCCACTACCTCTAGCGCCCGCACAGATACGCAGTATTTT. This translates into CATTSSARTDTQYF.